Listed here is a single T cell receptor beta chain. What it binds is not known. The data were taken from a study of identifying expanded T cells in peripheral blood. Assay: immunoSEQ multiplex PCR; the TCRdb copy retains only in-frame clones and omits some. The sample holds 100,000 to 150,000 clones, 86% seen once. The CDR3 is 13 amino acids. The germline V and J ends were trimmed by 10 bases and 0 bases, with 12 bases remaining between them. Germline V gene lookup returns CDR1 LNHDA and CDR2 SQIVND (reference sequence). General study points: Across healthy donors, higher total template counts meant significantly greater roughly two-week count variance.

The chain links TRBV19 to TRBJ1-1; D ambiguous. The clonotype comes from a person aged 18-69 years in good health. The sequenced material came from blood. The CDR3 is CATSGPMNTEAFF. In DNA form, the CDR3 reads TGTGCCACAAGCGGACCGATGAACACTGAAGCTTTCTTT.